This T cell receptor (beta chain) was identified during a study of CD8 T cells in ankylosing spondylitis. Study-level results: There were earlier reports of some motif variants in reactive arthritis synovial fluid and blood. One TCR beta motif, made up of 7 or 8 highly homologous variants, appeared characteristic of ankylosing spondylitis blood.

The CDR3 is made up of 13 amino acids. V was trimmed by 4 bases and J by 2 bases, leaving 9 bases between them. From germline, CDR1 is GTSNPN and CDR2 SVGIG (reference sequence). For this clonotype: As yet, its antigen is unknown.

5'-RACE, quantitative and with molecular barcodes, yielded the TCR beta libraries. MiXCR, applied by TCRdb to the 5' RACE reads, yields one record per CDR3 protein. The data hold 300,000 to 400,000 distinct CDR3 sequences, with roughly 14% observed a single time. Sequencing was performed on blood, either unsorted or a sorted T cell fraction (not recorded which). This sequence originates from a male donor with ankylosing spondylitis or in good health (not recorded which). This chain uses TRBV30 with TRBJ2-1, with D unclear. The CDR3 protein is CAWTNTPYNEQFF. The CDR3 DNA follows: TGTGCCTGGACAAACACCCCCTACAATGAGCAGTTCTTC.